This section outlines one TCR beta chain sequence together with its context. This clonotype is described as medium-sized (0.01 to 0.1%). This clone's antigen is unknown. Per-nucleotide qualities are absent, and no much larger clonotype sits a single base away. Sequenced on an Illumina MiSeq. The raw public data were reprocessed by TCRdb itself: fastp quality trimming at Q25, MiXCR clonotype calling, in-frame beta chains only. Rows with one shared CDR3 protein collapse into an entry with the most common genes and DNA. In all, the sample holds thousands of distinct CDR3 sequences, and around 18% of those were seen once. The top ten clones comprise approximately 58% of the sample. The data originate from a study of liver allograft versus peripheral blood T cells (dated by TCRdb to 2020 to 2021). Describing the broader study: In liver transplant recipients, the study looked at T cell receptor repertoires in the peripheral blood and set them against the repertoires found within the transplanted livers. What the research found in general, with its limitations: The T cell receptor repertoires within liver allografts were reported to be different from the T cell receptor repertoires detected in peripheral blood.

V gives up 4 bases and J gives up 5 bases, and the segment between their germline ends measures 21 bases. Per the germline V gene (reference sequence), MNHNY is the CDR1 and SVGAGI is the CDR2. The CDR3 numbers 16 residues from cysteine through phenylalanine. Only the CDR3 DNA stays, 48 bases, in frame from base 1. The TCR comes from a human patient who had a liver transplant. Following a transplant, some T lymphocytes may have been derived from the graft donor. Recombination linked TRBV6-6 to TRBJ2-7; no D gene can be assigned with confidence. The nucleotide sequence is given as TGTGCCAGCAGTTCAGGAAGGGCTCGGTTTTACCACGAGCAGTACTTC. The translation is CASSSGRARFYHEQYF.